What follows describes a single T cell receptor beta chain. Original handling: Quantification of nucleated cells was approximated via reference gene primer amplification. Repertoires were generated with immunoSEQ multiplex PCR, while TCRdb's copy carries only in-frame clones and drops some. V and J calls and clone size are copied from that table; D and trimming were computed from the DNA. Of around 120,000 clones listed, 90% are singletons. Seattle's cohort entered during active infection and was followed longitudinally. The sample originates from a study of blood T cell repertoires in COVID-19. For the study at large: Samples came from the United States, Italy and Spain, spanning acute and convalescent COVID-19. The cDNA or gDNA used as material had been derived from T cells, B-cell-depleted T cells, or PBMCs.

Input material: peripheral blood. The receptor was derived from a man aged 55 to 70 with COVID-19, enrolled during active disease.

In DNA, the CDR3 is TGTGCCAGCAGTTACTCTTTCGACCTAGCGGGACTCAATGAGCAGTTCTTC. Translating it yields CASSYSFDLAGLNEQFF. The rearrangement joins TRBV6-2 or TRBV6-3 to TRBJ2-1, with 9 positions matching TRBD2. The junction had 9 bases not matched to a gene; V was cut back by 0 bases and J by 6 bases. This CDR3 comprises 17 residues. Germline V CDR1 and CDR2: MNHEY, SVGEGT.